This TCR beta chain is from a study of cytomegalovirus exposure and HLA in healthy donors. At sampling all donors were nominally healthy, likely with unrecorded immune exposures. CDR3 length: 13 amino acids. Germline V lookup: CDR1 SNHLY, CDR2 FYNNEI. Trimming cost V 7 bases and J 3 bases; bases outside gene matches: 6. Amplification used 60 Vbeta primers and 13 Jbeta primers. Only in-frame clones appear in the TCRdb table, and some are missing; sequencing was by immunoSEQ multiplex PCR. The sample shows 140,000 to 150,000 clones, 65% to 85% of them seen only once. This clone was recorded a few times. The rearrangement joins TRBV2 to TRBJ2-7; TRBD1 matches at 7 bases. The TCR comes from a male donor in good health and CMV-seronegative. The sample comprised PBMCs. As DNA, the CDR3 is TGTGCCAGCAAACCGGGACAGAACTACGAGCAGTACTTC. Its translation: CASKPGQNYEQYF. The whole variable domain, filled in from reference TRBV2 and TRBJ2-7, reads EPEVTQTPSHQVTQMGQEVILRCVPISNHLYFYWYRQILGQKVEFLVSFYNNEISEKSEIFDDQFSVERPDGSNFTLKIRSTKLEDSAMYFCASKPGQNYEQYFGPGTRLTVT.